These 8 T cell receptor beta chains share one sample of origin, sequenced in a study of regulatory T cells in long-lasting Graves disease. iRepertoire HTBI primers and Arm-PCR of CDR3 regions built TCR beta libraries. TCRdb reprocessed the multiplex PCR reads via MiXCR and lists one record per CDR3 protein. The sample carries roughly 430,000 distinct CDR3 sequences, about a sixth recorded once. The time point denotes: newly diagnosed GD, antithyroid drugs for less than 3 months. RNA extracted from PBMCs served as the sequencing template. The same specimen was also included in a second study, on T cells in Graves' hyperthyroidism and ophthalmopathy.

The starting material was peripheral blood mononuclear cells (PBMCs), obtained at new diagnosis, from a patient treated with antithyroid drugs. The receptors were sampled from a woman in her twenties or thirties with Graves disease.

The chain employs TRBV24-1 and TRBJ2-3; D is uncertain. CDR3 length: 16 amino acids. Germline-derived CDR1 and CDR2 are KGHDR and SFDVKD. Trimming took off 6 bases at V and 4 bases at J, with 19 bases between the two ends. The CDR3 region is CATSSSRSFQPDTQYF. Written as DNA, the CDR3 is TGTGCCACCAGTTCCTCGCGCAGTTTCCAGCCAGATACGCAGTATTTT.

V and J are TRBV4-1 and TRBJ2-3; D is unresolved. Per the germline V gene, CDR1 is MGHRA and CDR2 is YSYEKL. The CDR3 covers 15 residues. Trimming shortened V by 0 bases and J by 2 bases, and 9 bases separated the two germline ends. The CDR3 DNA follows: TGCGCCAGCAGCCAAGAGTCCTCGTTCACAGATACGCAGTATTTT. Translating it yields CASSQESSFTDTQYF.

This clonotype showed up just a few times. The chain employs TRBV27 and TRBJ2-4; TRBD2 agrees at 15 bases. Per the germline V gene, CDR1 is MNHEY and CDR2 is SMNVEV (reference sequence). The CDR3 loop spans 14 amino acids. Trimming removed 7 bases from V and 6 bases from J; junction bases left unmatched: 1. CDR3 amino acids: CASKGLAGGNIQYF. The CDR3 DNA follows: TGTGCCAGCAAGGGACTAGCGGGAGGAAACATTCAGTACTTC.

This clonotype was observed many times. The chain combines TRBV20-1 with TRBJ2-5; TRBD1 aligns across 7 bases. The CDR3 has 16 amino acids. Germline CDR1 is DFQATT and CDR2 is SNEGSKA (reference sequence). V lost 0 bases to trimming and J lost 3 bases; unmatched junction nucleotides: 10. CDR3 coding DNA: TGCAGTGCTAGAGACTGGAACCCGACAGGGAAAGAGACCCAGTACTTC. As protein: CSARDWNPTGKETQYF.

This clonotype has ten or more counts. The chain uses TRBV2 and TRBJ2-3, with TRBD2 matching over 7 bases. CDR3 length: 14 residues. In germline, CDR1 is SNHLY, CDR2 FYNNEI. The ends lost 7 bases at V and 5 bases at J; junction bases unmatched: 9. CDR3 DNA: TGTGCCAGCAATGCCGGGAGGAAACTAGATACGCAGTATTTT. This gives the protein CASNAGRKLDTQYF.

The chain recombines TRBV30 with TRBJ1-5; no clear D gene. V lost 0 bases and J 3 bases, leaving 6 bases between the germline ends. The CDR3 totals 13 residues. The germline V gene encodes CDR1 GTSNPN and CDR2 SVGIG (reference sequence). The CDR3 DNA sequence: TGTGCCTGGAGTGTACGCGACAATCAGCCCCAGCATTTT. Translation gives CAWSVRDNQPQHF.

This clonotype came up a few times. Possible read error: a much larger clone is one base away. The CDR3 DNA reads as TGTGCCAACAGCACCGTCGTGGTCTACGAGCAGTACTTC. Its translation: CANSTVVVYEQYF. The chain links TRBV28 to TRBJ2-7, with D hard to call. The CDR3 loop spans 13 amino acids. The V and J ends lost 10 bases and 3 bases respectively, with 16 bases between them. In germline, CDR1 is MDHEN, CDR2 SYDVKM.

For this clonotype: A read error may be the cause here, since a much bigger clone is one base away. This CDR3 is CTSTGLARYNEQFF. In DNA form, the CDR3 reads TGTACCAGCACAGGACTAGCGCGATACAATGAGCAGTTCTTC. The V and J genes are TRBV6-1 and TRBJ2-1; 9 bases line up with TRBD2. Germline CDR1 is MNHNS and CDR2 is SASEGT. The CDR3 length is 14 residues.